Below, one TCR beta chain is given with its context. Its antigen is undetermined. Treatment: around 19 received Ad26.COV2.S at low or high dose, single or two shots; 5 received placebo; per-sample allocation not given. Repertoires come from day 63 after the first vaccine or placebo injection. Expression of Wuhan-strain SARS-CoV-2 spike came from the Ad26 vector that formed the vaccine. This specimen comes from a study of Ad26.COV2.S vaccination and SARS-CoV-2 variants. Study information: Enrolled in COV1001, the donor was in the Ad26.COV2.S trial arm, which received the vaccine. Once or twice, 56 days apart, Ad26.COV2.S was delivered intramuscularly.

Findings and limits, study-wide: From the TCR breadth and depth analyses, total T cell responses may have been underestimated.

TCRdb's copy holds only in-frame clones and misses some; the assay was immunoSEQ multiplex PCR. The table shows about 480,000 clones, with roughly 85% occurring only once. The source is a person aged 18-60 years who received the Ad26.COV2.S COVID-19 vaccine or a placebo. The input for sequencing was peripheral blood, taken in a trial of Ad26.COV2.S vaccine versus placebo.

CDR3 region: CSVSDREAFF. In DNA form, the CDR3 reads TGCAGCGTTTCGGACAGAGAAGCTTTCTTT. The rearrangement uses TRBV29-1 and TRBJ1-1, with D possibly matching TRBD1 (6 bases). The V gene lost 5 bases and the J gene lost 8 bases, with 9 bases spanning the gap. This CDR3 has 10 residues. Germline loops: CDR1 SQVTM, CDR2 ANQGSEA.